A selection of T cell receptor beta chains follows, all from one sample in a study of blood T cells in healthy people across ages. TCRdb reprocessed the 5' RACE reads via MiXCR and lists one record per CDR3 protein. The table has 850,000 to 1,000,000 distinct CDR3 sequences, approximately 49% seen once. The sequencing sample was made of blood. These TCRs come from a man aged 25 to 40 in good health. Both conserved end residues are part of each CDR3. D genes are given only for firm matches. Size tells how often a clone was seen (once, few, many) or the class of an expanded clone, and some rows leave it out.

CDR3 DNA: TGTGCCAGCAGTTTTATCACAATGCCTGGTAATGAAAAACTGTTTTTT; CDR3 protein: CASSFITMPGNEKLFF; clone size: .; D gene: .; J gene: TRBJ1-4; V gene: TRBV27; CDR3 length: 16
CDR3 DNA: TGCAGCGTGATCAGGGTGGGGACAGATACGCAGTATTTT; CDR3 protein: CSVIRVGTDTQYF; clone size: few; D gene: .; J gene: TRBJ2-3; V gene: TRBV29-1; CDR3 length: 13
CDR3 DNA: TGCGGCGTTGTGAAAGGGACGTCGTCCTCCTACGAGCAGTACTTC; CDR3 protein: CGVVKGTSSSYEQYF; clone size: .; D gene: .; J gene: TRBJ2-7; V gene: TRBV29-1; CDR3 length: 15
CDR3 DNA: TGTGCCAGCAGCCAAGGTTCCGGGACAGGTCGTAGGCGCCTCCACTTT; CDR3 protein: CASSQGSGTGRRRLHF; clone size: .; D gene: TRBD1; J gene: TRBJ1-6; V gene: TRBV4-2; CDR3 length: 16
CDR3 DNA: TGTGCCACCAGCCTTGCTGCAGGGGGTAAAGAGACCCAGTATTTC; CDR3 protein: CATSLAAGGKETQYF; clone size: .; D gene: TRBD1; J gene: TRBJ2-4; V gene: TRBV15; CDR3 length: 15
CDR3 DNA: TGCAGCGTTGGTATAACGTACCAAGAGACCCAGTACTTC; CDR3 protein: CSVGITYQETQYF; clone size: many; D gene: .; J gene: TRBJ2-5; V gene: TRBV29-1; CDR3 length: 13
CDR3 DNA: TGTGCCAGCAGTTACTCGGGACAGGGGACCTACAATGAACAGTACTTC; CDR3 protein: CASSYSGQGTYNEQYF; clone size: .; D gene: TRBD1; J gene: TRBJ2-7; V gene: TRBV6-2/TRBV6-3; CDR3 length: 16
CDR3 DNA: TGCGCCAGCAGCCCCAATGACAGGGGGCGCCTTCAGCCCCAGCATTTT; CDR3 protein: CASSPNDRGRLQPQHF; clone size: .; D gene: TRBD1; J gene: TRBJ1-5; V gene: TRBV4-1; CDR3 length: 16
CDR3 DNA: TGTGCCAGCAGTCGTGAGGGAAATCAGCCCCAGCATTTT; CDR3 protein: CASSREGNQPQHF; clone size: .; D gene: .; J gene: TRBJ1-5; V gene: TRBV27; CDR3 length: 13
CDR3 DNA: TGTGCCAGCAGTTACAGGGGGGCGCCGTACTTC; CDR3 protein: CASSYRGAPYF; clone size: .; D gene: TRBD1; J gene: TRBJ2-5; V gene: TRBV28; CDR3 length: 11
CDR3 DNA: TGTGCCAGCAGTTACTCAAGAGGAAGGGACGAGCAGTACTTC; CDR3 protein: CASSYSRGRDEQYF; clone size: many; D gene: .; J gene: TRBJ2-7; V gene: TRBV6-2/TRBV6-3; CDR3 length: 14
CDR3 DNA: TGTGCCAGCAGCTTAGGATCGGGCTACAGCACAGATACGCAGTATTTT; CDR3 protein: CASSLGSGYSTDTQYF; clone size: .; D gene: .; J gene: TRBJ2-3; V gene: TRBV11-3; CDR3 length: 16
CDR3 DNA: TGTGCCAGCAGCCCTAAGGGGCAACAAGGATACGAGCAGTACTTC; CDR3 protein: CASSPKGQQGYEQYF; clone size: few; D gene: .; J gene: TRBJ2-7; V gene: TRBV12-3/TRBV12-4; CDR3 length: 15
CDR3 DNA: TGTGCCAGCAGCCAAGATCTACCAGGGATGGGTGAGAATGAGCAGTTCTTC; CDR3 protein: CASSQDLPGMGENEQFF; clone size: .; D gene: .; J gene: TRBJ2-1; V gene: TRBV3-1; CDR3 length: 17
CDR3 DNA: TGTGCCAGCAGTTTTAACGGGGAGCTGTTTTTT; CDR3 protein: CASSFNGELFF; clone size: .; D gene: .; J gene: TRBJ2-2; V gene: TRBV12-3/TRBV12-4; CDR3 length: 11
CDR3 DNA: TGTGCCAGCGGGTTCGGCCGCCAATTTCAGCCCCAGCATTTT; CDR3 protein: CASGFGRQFQPQHF; clone size: few; D gene: .; J gene: TRBJ1-5; V gene: TRBV21-1; CDR3 length: 14
CDR3 DNA: TGTGCCAGCAGCCAAGCGACTAGCGGGGGGGAAGAGACCCAGTACTTC; CDR3 protein: CASSQATSGGEETQYF; clone size: .; D gene: TRBD2; J gene: TRBJ2-5; V gene: TRBV4-2; CDR3 length: 16
CDR3 DNA: TGTGCCAGCAGCTTATCGCACGGACAGGGCGAGCAGTACTTC; CDR3 protein: CASSLSHGQGEQYF; clone size: few; D gene: TRBD1; J gene: TRBJ2-7; V gene: TRBV7-2; CDR3 length: 14
CDR3 DNA: TGTGCCAGCGGACCCTATGGAGGCACAGATACGCAGTATTTT; CDR3 protein: CASGPYGGTDTQYF; clone size: few; D gene: .; J gene: TRBJ2-3; V gene: TRBV12-3/TRBV12-4; CDR3 length: 14
CDR3 DNA: TGTGCCAGCAGCCGAAGCGGGGGGGCTGGTTCCTACAATGAGCAGTTCTTC; CDR3 protein: CASSRSGGAGSYNEQFF; clone size: .; D gene: TRBD2; J gene: TRBJ2-1; V gene: TRBV12-3/TRBV12-4; CDR3 length: 17
CDR3 DNA: TGTGCCAGCTCACCGGACAGGAATTACGAGCAGTACTTC; CDR3 protein: CASSPDRNYEQYF; clone size: .; D gene: TRBD1; J gene: TRBJ2-7; V gene: TRBV18; CDR3 length: 13
CDR3 DNA: TGTGCCAGCAGTTACAACAGGGGGAGGTACGAGCAGTACTTC; CDR3 protein: CASSYNRGRYEQYF; clone size: .; D gene: TRBD1; J gene: TRBJ2-7; V gene: TRBV6-5; CDR3 length: 14
CDR3 DNA: TGTGCCAGTACTAGGACCGGGACTAGGGTCTTAGGTACGCAGTATTTT; CDR3 protein: CASTRTGTRVLGTQYF; clone size: .; D gene: TRBD2; J gene: TRBJ2-3; V gene: TRBV19; CDR3 length: 16
CDR3 DNA: TGTGCGAGCGCGGAGGAGACCACTAACTATGGCTACACCTTC; CDR3 protein: CASAEETTNYGYTF; clone size: .; D gene: .; J gene: TRBJ1-2; V gene: TRBV6-5; CDR3 length: 14
CDR3 DNA: TGTGCCAGCAGCGTAGCTGGGCCCAGCTACGAGCAGTACTTC; CDR3 protein: CASSVAGPSYEQYF; clone size: many; D gene: .; J gene: TRBJ2-7; V gene: TRBV9; CDR3 length: 14
CDR3 DNA: TGTGCCACCAGTGCCGGGACAGGGCTATTCTCCTACGAGCAGTACTTC; CDR3 protein: CATSAGTGLFSYEQYF; clone size: .; D gene: TRBD1; J gene: TRBJ2-7; V gene: TRBV24-1; CDR3 length: 16
CDR3 DNA: TGTGCCAGCAGCCAAGGACAGGGGAGGAATGAGCAGTTCTTC; CDR3 protein: CASSQGQGRNEQFF; clone size: many; D gene: TRBD1; J gene: TRBJ2-1; V gene: TRBV14; CDR3 length: 14
CDR3 DNA: TGTGCCAGCAGTTTCCGTACTAGCGGGGTTAACAATGAGCAGTTCTTC; CDR3 protein: CASSFRTSGVNNEQFF; clone size: .; D gene: TRBD2; J gene: TRBJ2-1; V gene: TRBV6-2/TRBV6-3; CDR3 length: 16
CDR3 DNA: TGTGCCAGCAGCTTCGTCCAGAGGGATACGCAGTATTTT; CDR3 protein: CASSFVQRDTQYF; clone size: few; D gene: .; J gene: TRBJ2-3; V gene: TRBV7-2; CDR3 length: 13
CDR3 DNA: TGTGCCAGCAGTTACTACAGAGGGACTAGCGGGGGTCGTGAAGATACGCAGTATTTT; CDR3 protein: CASSYYRGTSGGREDTQYF; clone size: few; D gene: TRBD2; J gene: TRBJ2-3; V gene: TRBV6-2/TRBV6-3; CDR3 length: 19
CDR3 DNA: TGCAGTGCTAGAGATCCCAGGGGCAGCAATCAGCCCCAGCATTTT; CDR3 protein: CSARDPRGSNQPQHF; clone size: many; D gene: .; J gene: TRBJ1-5; V gene: TRBV20-1; CDR3 length: 15
CDR3 DNA: TGTGCCAGCAGTGAAGCCTGGGGCGAAACCTACAATGAGCAGTTCTTC; CDR3 protein: CASSEAWGETYNEQFF; clone size: .; D gene: .; J gene: TRBJ2-1; V gene: TRBV2; CDR3 length: 16
CDR3 DNA: TGTGCCAGCAGCTTCTGGGCTAGCAATGCAGATACGCAGTATTTT; CDR3 protein: CASSFWASNADTQYF; clone size: few; D gene: .; J gene: TRBJ2-3; V gene: TRBV7-9; CDR3 length: 15
CDR3 DNA: TGCAGCGTTGAGGGGCCAGCTAGCACAGATACGCAGTATTTT; CDR3 protein: CSVEGPASTDTQYF; clone size: .; D gene: .; J gene: TRBJ2-3; V gene: TRBV29-1; CDR3 length: 14
CDR3 DNA: TGTGCCAGCAGGGCCTCCGGCAGGGCAGATACGCAGTATTTT; CDR3 protein: CASRASGRADTQYF; clone size: .; D gene: .; J gene: TRBJ2-3; V gene: TRBV12-3/TRBV12-4; CDR3 length: 14
CDR3 DNA: TGCAGCGTTGTAGGTTCGCTATTTCAGGGCAATGAGCAGTTCTTC; CDR3 protein: CSVVGSLFQGNEQFF; clone size: .; D gene: .; J gene: TRBJ2-1; V gene: TRBV29-1; CDR3 length: 15
CDR3 DNA: TGCAGTGCCAACTCCGGGACCACTAGCACAGATACGCAGTATTTT; CDR3 protein: CSANSGTTSTDTQYF; clone size: few; D gene: .; J gene: TRBJ2-3; V gene: TRBV20-1; CDR3 length: 15
CDR3 DNA: TGTGCCAGCAGCCCCCCGGCGGGGGCGATGACCTCACCCCTCCACTTT; CDR3 protein: CASSPPAGAMTSPLHF; clone size: .; D gene: .; J gene: TRBJ1-6; V gene: TRBV6-1; CDR3 length: 16
CDR3 DNA: TGCAGTGCTAGCGAGGGATCTAGCACCGGGGAGCTGTTTTTT; CDR3 protein: CSASEGSSTGELFF; clone size: few; D gene: .; J gene: TRBJ2-2; V gene: TRBV20-1; CDR3 length: 14
CDR3 DNA: TGTGCCAGCAGCCGGTGGGGACTAGAAGACAATGAGCAGTTCTTC; CDR3 protein: CASSRWGLEDNEQFF; clone size: many; D gene: TRBD2; J gene: TRBJ2-1; V gene: TRBV7-8; CDR3 length: 15
CDR3 DNA: TGTGCCAGCAGTTCACAGGGGGCACGCTATGGCTACACCTTC; CDR3 protein: CASSSQGARYGYTF; clone size: .; D gene: TRBD1; J gene: TRBJ1-2; V gene: TRBV12-3/TRBV12-4; CDR3 length: 14
CDR3 DNA: TGCAGTGCTAGAGAAATTCTAGCGGGGGGCTTCAATGAGCAGTTCTTC; CDR3 protein: CSAREILAGGFNEQFF; clone size: few; D gene: TRBD2; J gene: TRBJ2-1; V gene: TRBV20-1; CDR3 length: 16
CDR3 DNA: TGTGCCAGCAGGCCGCCGGGGGGCTTCACAGATACGCAGTATTTT; CDR3 protein: CASRPPGGFTDTQYF; clone size: few; D gene: .; J gene: TRBJ2-3; V gene: TRBV11-1; CDR3 length: 15
CDR3 DNA: TGCAGCGTTGTTTCCGAGAACTATGGCTACACCTTC; CDR3 protein: CSVVSENYGYTF; clone size: few; D gene: .; J gene: TRBJ1-2; V gene: TRBV29-1; CDR3 length: 12
CDR3 DNA: TGTGCCAGCAGCCCCGGGGTCGGTAATGAGCAGTTCTTC; CDR3 protein: CASSPGVGNEQFF; clone size: .; D gene: .; J gene: TRBJ2-1; V gene: TRBV7-2; CDR3 length: 13